What follows describes a single T cell receptor beta chain. Its antigen is unknown. The data were taken from a study of cytomegalovirus exposure and HLA in healthy donors. Turning to the study itself: The Caucasian-associated ancestry cluster held 65% to 85% of roughly 400 genotyped donors. Whole-study findings and limits: In a later analysis, at a false discovery rate of 0.05, approximately 16,000 TCR beta sequences matched HLA alleles.

PCR used 60 Vbeta primers and 13 Jbeta primers. Profiling relied on immunoSEQ multiplex PCR, and the TCRdb table lists in-frame clones only, not all of them. The repertoire holds some 100,000 clones, with more than 75% as singletons. The source material was PBMCs. The TCR comes from a woman aged 50 to 60 in good health and CMV-seropositive.

The CDR3 DNA follows: TGTGCCAGCAGTTTCGCAGATACGCAGTATTTT. This translates into CASSFADTQYF. The chain carries TRBV27 and TRBJ2-3, with unresolved D. V lost 3 bases and J lost 4, with 2 bases in between. This CDR3 is built from 11 residues. Germline CDR1 is MNHEY and CDR2 is SMNVEV (reference sequence).